Detailed here is one T cell receptor beta chain. The CDR3 is made up of 14 amino acids. Trimming shortened V by 6 bases and J by 4 bases, and 13 bases separated the two germline ends. CDR1 is SGHRS, CDR2 YFSETQ, per germline. Authors' data handling: Amplification of reference gene primers was used by the study to estimate nucleated cell counts. The data were produced by immunoSEQ multiplex PCR, yet TCRdb's version contains in-frame clones alone and is incomplete. That table supplies the V and J calls and clone size; D and trimming were determined from the DNA. The data contain roughly 250,000 clones, approximately 80% of them singletons. These data originate in a study of blood T cell repertoires in COVID-19. Study background: Acute-phase and convalescent COVID-19 samples originated in the United States, Italy and Spain.

The origin of this receptor is a human donor in a cohort sampled during active COVID-19. Sequenced input: peripheral blood. The rearrangement uses TRBV5-1 and TRBJ1-4, with TRBD1 as a possible D gene (6 bases). The CDR3 protein is CASTSGQFNEKLFF. CDR3 coding DNA: TGCGCCAGCACCAGCGGACAGTTTAATGAAAAACTGTTTTTT.